The entry below gives a single T cell receptor beta chain sequence along with its context. What it binds is not known. Between the trimmed V and J ends, which lost 7 bases and 2 bases, there was a span of 11 bases. CDR1 is KGHDR, CDR2 SFDVKD, per germline. The CDR3 sequence is 13 residues long. This sample was included in a study of T cell repertoires in cytomegalovirus infection. Study background: Newly reported HLA-C-restricted and thoroughly characterized HLA-B-restricted CMV epitopes were employed.

Whole-study results and caveats: Identification of carriers of CMV plus the relevant HLA was performed using cumulative public TCR beta family frequency. HLA-C-restricted CMV clonotypes gave the most frequent clonotype in two of eight donors.

Each CDR3 protein is one row after TCRdb ran MiXCR on the reads. The sample contains fewer than 350,000 distinct CDR3 sequences, almost 30% of which appear only once. The sequence was collected from a human donor in good health (CMV status not recorded). Some clones in this sample may be carry-over from other donors' samples. The V call is TRBV24-1, the J call TRBJ2-7; perhaps TRBD1 as D (6 bases). Sequenced material: cultured PBMCs, taken from culture after CMV antigen stimulation. The CDR3 DNA reads as TGTGCCACCAGCGACCGGGACACCTACGAGCAGTACTTC. This translates into CATSDRDTYEQYF.